This T cell receptor (beta chain) derives from a study of CD8 T cells in Susac syndrome. The germline gives CDR1 MNHEY, CDR2 SMNVEV (reference sequence). Trimming removed 6 bases from V and 0 bases from J, with 12 bases in between. This CDR3 is 14 amino acids long. Peripheral blood CD8+ and CD4+ T cells were profiled by TCR beta sequencing. Those who served as multiple sclerosis controls were treatment-naive patients with stable or active relapsing-remitting disease. Negative isolation yielded the CD8+ and CD4+ T cells, while FACS enriched the TEMRA cells. Random hexamers were used to reverse transcribe the RNA input (roughly 0.5 to 1 ug). Multiplex PCR with immunoSEQ amplified the TCR beta CDR3 across 54 Vbeta and 13 Jbeta. TCRdb re-called the immunoSEQ multiplex PCR reads with MiXCR, one entry per CDR3 protein. The data show 200,000 or so distinct CDR3 sequences, with roughly 92% seen just once and 0.1% to 0.15% held by the top ten.

This clonotype has more than one count but fewer than ten. This rearrangement joins TRBV27 to TRBJ2-7; D unclear. The sequence came from a human donor with multiple sclerosis. The sequencing sample was made of CD8+ T cells from PBMCs. Here the CDR3 reads CASRADGSSYEQYF. The CDR3 region has the DNA TGTGCCAGCAGGGCGGACGGTAGCTCCTACGAGCAGTACTTC.